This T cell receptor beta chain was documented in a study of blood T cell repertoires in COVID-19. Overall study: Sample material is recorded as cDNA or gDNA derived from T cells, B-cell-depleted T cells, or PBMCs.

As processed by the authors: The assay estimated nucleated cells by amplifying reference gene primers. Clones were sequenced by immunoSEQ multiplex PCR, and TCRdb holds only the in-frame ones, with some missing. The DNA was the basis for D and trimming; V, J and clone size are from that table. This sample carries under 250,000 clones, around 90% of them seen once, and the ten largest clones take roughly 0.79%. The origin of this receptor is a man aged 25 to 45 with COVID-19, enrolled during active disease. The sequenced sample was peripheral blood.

The CDR3 protein is CASSLGDKNIQYF. CDR3 bases: TGTGCCAGCAGCCTCGGGGACAAAAACATTCAGTACTTC. The chain joins TRBV12-3 or TRBV12-4 to TRBJ2-4, with D tentatively TRBD2 (5 bases). CDR3 length: 13 residues. Deletions cut 6 bases from V and 3 bases from J, with 9 bases between.